One and the same sample provided the 23 T cell receptor beta chains below, sequenced in a study of regulatory T cells in long-lasting Graves disease. With iRepertoire HTBI primers and Arm-PCR of CDR3 regions, TCR beta libraries were built. From the multiplex PCR reads, TCRdb called clonotypes with MiXCR, one entry per CDR3 protein. The sample includes about half a million distinct CDR3 sequences, approximately 23% seen only once; the top ten take around 13%. Time point reported: persistent/refractory GD, antithyroid drugs over 5 years with positive TRAb. After RNA was extracted from PBMCs, the TCR library was made from it. The sample here was peripheral blood mononuclear cells (PBMCs), taken when the disease was refractory, from a patient treated with antithyroid drugs. The receptors shown here come from a female donor with Graves disease.

This clonotype was counted at least ten times. V is TRBV28 and J is TRBJ2-7; 10 bases line up with TRBD1. V shed 5 bases and J 7 bases; nucleotides not matched to a gene: 5. Germline CDR1 MDHEN, CDR2 SYDVKM. There are 13 residues in the CDR3. The CDR3 reads CASSKGQGREQYF. CDR3 in DNA: TGTGCCAGCAGTAAGGGACAGGGGAGAGAGCAGTACTTC.

This clonotype showed up just a few times. The chain uses TRBV14 and TRBJ1-2; TRBD1 aligns across 9 bases. The CDR3 is 15 amino acids. Germline CDR1 and CDR2: SGHDN and FVKESK. After removal of 1 base from V and 5 bases from J, the junction contained 5 bases not matched to a gene. The CDR3 spells CASSQGLDRGYGYTF. Written as DNA, the CDR3 is TGTGCCAGCAGCCAAGGACTAGACAGGGGGTATGGCTACACCTTC.

To note about this clonotype: Since a much larger clone is just one base distant, this may be a read error. This chain joins TRBV11-3 and TRBJ2-5; 7 nucleotides align to TRBD2. Germline assignment: CDR1 SGHNT and CDR2 YENEEA. The CDR3 length is 15 residues. CDR3 in DNA: TGTGCCGGCAGCCTCAGAGTTGGGGGAGGGGAGACCCAGTACTTC. Encoded protein: CAGSLRVGGGETQYF.

This clonotype was recorded at least ten times. The rearrangement joins TRBV3-1 to TRBJ2-7; D is ambiguous. The germline CDR1 and CDR2 sequences are LGHDT and YNNKEL (reference sequence). The CDR3 extends over 14 amino acids. Trimming stripped 0 bases from V and 1 base from J, with 7 bases between. CDR3 sequence reads: CASSQDLNSYEQYF. The CDR3 coding sequence is TGTGCCAGCAGCCAAGATCTCAATTCCTACGAGCAGTACTTC.

This clonotype has ten or more counts. The chain employs TRBV7-2 and TRBJ1-1; no clear D gene. Germline V lookup: CDR1 SGHTA, CDR2 FQGNSA. The CDR3 spans 14 residues. Trimming cost V 5 bases and J 4 bases, with 14 bases left between them. The CDR3 DNA is TGTGCCAGCAGCGCCCAATCTTCCAGCACTGAAGCTTTCTTT. Its translation: CASSAQSSSTEAFF.

This clonotype was counted a few times. The chain couples TRBV11-1 to TRBJ1-6; the D is unclear. CDR3 length: 19 amino acids. The germline CDR1 and CDR2 sequences are SGHAT and FQDESV (reference sequence). V was trimmed by 6 bases and J by 0 bases, leaving 21 bases between them. The CDR3 sequence: CASRAGFLGAHSYNSPLHF. The CDR3 bases are TGTGCCAGCAGGGCGGGATTCCTTGGAGCCCACTCCTATAATTCACCCCTCCACTTT.

This sequence joins TRBV7-9 and TRBJ2-7; D not resolved. V was shortened by 0 bases and J by 0 bases, with 9 bases between the two germline ends. The CDR3 loop spans 15 amino acids. Germline values: CDR1 SEHNR, CDR2 FQNEAQ (reference sequence). DNA of the CDR3: TGTGCCAGCAGCTTAGCGGGCAGAGACTCCTACGAGCAGTACTTC. Translated, it gives CASSLAGRDSYEQYF. Combining the CDR3 with reference TRBV7-9 and TRBJ2-7 gives the whole variable domain DTGVSQNPRHKITKRGQNVTFRCDPISEHNRLYWYRQTLGQGPEFLTYFQNEAQLEKSRLLSDRFSAERPKGSFSTLEIQRTEQGDSAMYLCASSLAGRDSYEQYFGPGTRLTVT.

V usage is TRBV6-5 and J usage is TRBJ2-2, with TRBD2 matching over 12 bases. CDR1 and CDR2 (germline): MNHEY, SVGAGI. The CDR3 has 19 amino acids. With V trimmed by 0 bases and J by 5 bases, 10 bases remained unmatched. In DNA, the CDR3 is TGTGCCAGCAGTTACTCTAGGCTAGCGGGGGGGCAGGGGACCGGGGAGCTGTTTTTT. Translating it yields CASSYSRLAGGQGTGELFF.

The chain joins TRBV5-5 to TRBJ2-1; the match to TRBD2 covers 8 bases. Per germline, CDR1 SGHKS and CDR2 YYEKEE (reference sequence). CDR3 length equals 16 residues. Trimming took 0 bases from V and 4 from J; bases not matched to a gene: 6. The CDR3 DNA reads as TGTGCCAGCAGCTTGGCGGCGGGGGGCCCTTACAATGAGCAGTTCTTC. Translating it yields CASSLAAGGPYNEQFF.

The chain employs TRBV6-2 or TRBV6-3 and TRBJ1-5, with D possibly matching TRBD1 (5 bases). With 6 bases removed from V and 11 bases from J, the gap between germline ends came to 11 bases. There are 11 residues in the CDR3. Germline assignment: CDR1 MNHEY and CDR2 SVGEGT. CDR3 amino acids: CASSLGTTQHF. The CDR3 DNA is TGTGCCAGCAGCCTTGGGACGACCCAGCATTTT.

At least ten counts were recorded for this clonotype. For the CDR3, the DNA is TGTGCCAGCAGCTTAGGGGGGCTAGTCGGGAACACCGGGGAGCTGTTTTTT. Protein product: CASSLGGLVGNTGELFF. This chain connects TRBV7-2 to TRBJ2-2; a weak D match, TRBD1 (6 bases). V dropped 1 base and J dropped 1 base, with 13 bases sitting between them. The CDR3 is 17 amino acids. Germline V CDR1 and CDR2: SGHTA, FQGNSA.

The chain joins TRBV9 to TRBJ2-5; tentatively, D is TRBD2 (5 bases). Trimming took off 3 bases at V and 4 bases at J, with 10 bases between the two ends. Germline V gene sequence: CDR1 SGDLS, CDR2 YYNGEE. This CDR3 is built from 13 residues. CDR3 sequence reads: CASSADYIETQYF. For the CDR3, the DNA is TGTGCCAGCAGCGCAGACTATATAGAGACCCAGTACTTC.

The table lists this clonotype with a few counts. The chain carries TRBV30 and TRBJ2-5; D not certain. Germline V gene data show CDR1 as GTSNPN and CDR2 as SVGIG (reference sequence). The germline V and J ends were trimmed by 2 bases and 5 bases, with 6 bases remaining between them. CDR3 length equals 11 residues. The CDR3 sequence: CAWSQGETQYF. As DNA, the CDR3 is TGTGCCTGGAGTCAAGGGGAGACCCAGTACTTC.

This clonotype was counted at least ten times. The CDR3 DNA follows: TGTGCCAGCAGTTTAATCGGGGCGGGGGGGCCCCGCGGAGAGCAGTACTTC. This codes for CASSLIGAGGPRGEQYF. The rearrangement uses TRBV28 and TRBJ2-7, with 9 bases matching TRBD2. V was clipped by 2 bases and J by 7 bases; unmatched bases: 15. The CDR3 totals 17 residues. CDR1 MDHEN and CDR2 SYDVKM come from the germline V gene.

In this sample, this clonotype turned up many times. V usage is TRBV10-3 and J usage is TRBJ1-1, with D hard to call. Germline V gene sequence: CDR1 ENHRY, CDR2 SYGVKD. The CDR3 length is 12 residues. Trimming took 2 bases from V and 6 from J, leaving 7 bases between them. CDR3 amino acids: CAISEGLAEAFF. CDR3 nucleotides: TGTGCCATCAGTGAGGGCTTAGCTGAAGCTTTCTTT.

In this sample, this clonotype turned up many times. The genes are TRBV10-3 and TRBJ1-1, with TRBD1 matching over 10 bases. The CDR3 is 14 residues long. Trimming cost V 6 bases and J 3 bases; bases outside gene matches: 4. The V gene's germline CDR1 is ENHRY and CDR2 SYGVKD. The CDR3, as DNA: TGTGCCATCAGAGGGACAGGGGAGGACACTGAAGCTTTCTTT. Amino acid sequence: CAIRGTGEDTEAFF.

This clonotype was picked up many times. It is unclear where the CDR3 begins or ends on the DNA, so no DNA is shown, and the CDR3 is as TCRdb lists it. V and J are TRBV12-3 or TRBV12-4 and TRBJ2-2; the listed D gene, TRBD1, was not tested against the DNA. The CDR3 has 15 amino acids, counting both end residues. CDR3: CASSFGPGDTGELFF.

This clonotype occurred many times. The genes are TRBV6-1 and TRBJ2-6; weak D call: TRBD2 (6 bases). Germline V gene data show CDR1 as MNHNS and CDR2 as SASEGT. Trimming pared 4 bases from V and 3 bases from J, leaving 19 bases between. This CDR3 comprises 18 residues. The CDR3 is CASSAPGLPTGGANVLTF. CDR3 DNA: TGTGCCAGCAGTGCACCGGGACTCCCTACTGGTGGGGCCAACGTCCTGACTTTC.

This clonotype was counted only a few times. The chain uses TRBV9 and TRBJ2-4; TRBD2 matches 10 bases. The J segment lost 8 bases and the V segment lost 4 bases, leaving 12 bases of the junction unmatched. Per germline, CDR1 SGDLS and CDR2 YYNGEE. CDR3 size: 16 residues. DNA of the CDR3: TGTGCCAGCAGCCCGGGACCTAGCGGGAGCTCCGACATTCAGTACTTC. This sequence encodes CASSPGPSGSSDIQYF.

The chain couples TRBV15 to TRBJ2-1; D is ambiguous. CDR1 LNHNV and CDR2 YYDKDF come from the germline V gene (reference sequence). The CDR3 length is 17 residues. V was cut by 0 bases and J by 0 bases, with 12 bases left in between. CDR3 region: CATSRDFDSSSYNEQFF. CDR3 sequence (DNA): TGTGCCACCAGCAGAGATTTCGACTCCAGCTCCTACAATGAGCAGTTCTTC.

This clonotype occurred a few times. V usage is TRBV7-6 and J usage is TRBJ1-6, with TRBD1 as a possible D gene (6 bases). This CDR3 is built from 14 residues. The V gene lost 4 bases and the J gene lost 10 bases, with 14 bases spanning the gap. Looked up from germline, CDR1 is SGHVS and CDR2 is FNYEAQ. The CDR3 DNA is TGTGCCAGCAGCTCAGGGGTAGGGGGATCACCCCTCCACTTT. This gives the protein CASSSGVGGSPLHF.

This clonotype has only a few counts. The chain has TRBV11-2 and TRBJ1-3; no reliable D call. The CDR3 is 16 amino acids. CDR1 SGHAT and CDR2 FQNNGV come from the germline V gene. Deletions cut 6 bases from V and 1 base from J, with 16 bases between. CDR3 region: CASRHSGLSSGNTIYF. CDR3 nucleotides: TGTGCCAGCAGACACTCGGGGTTATCTTCTGGAAACACCATATATTTT.

The sample holds a few counts of this clonotype. V is TRBV6-1 and J is TRBJ1-5; unclear D gene. Germline loops: CDR1 MNHNS, CDR2 SASEGT. CDR3 length: 15 residues. Between the trimmed V and J ends, which lost 5 bases and 1 base, there was a span of 12 bases. CDR3 bases: TGTGCCAGCAGTAAGACTGAAGTGAGCAATCAGCCCCAGCATTTT. Protein sequence: CASSKTEVSNQPQHF.